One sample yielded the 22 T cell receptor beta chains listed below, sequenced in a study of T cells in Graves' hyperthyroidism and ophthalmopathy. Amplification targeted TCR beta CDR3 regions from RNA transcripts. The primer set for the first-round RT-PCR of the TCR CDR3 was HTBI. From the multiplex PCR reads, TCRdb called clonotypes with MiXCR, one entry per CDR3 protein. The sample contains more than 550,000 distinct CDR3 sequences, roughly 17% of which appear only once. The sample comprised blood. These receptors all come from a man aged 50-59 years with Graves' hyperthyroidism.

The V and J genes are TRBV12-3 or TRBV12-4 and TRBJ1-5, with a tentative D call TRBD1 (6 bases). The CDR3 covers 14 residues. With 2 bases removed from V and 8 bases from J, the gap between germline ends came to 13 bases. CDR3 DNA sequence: TGTGCCAGCAGTTTAAAGGGGGTTGGTGAGCCCCAGCATTTT. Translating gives CASSLKGVGEPQHF.

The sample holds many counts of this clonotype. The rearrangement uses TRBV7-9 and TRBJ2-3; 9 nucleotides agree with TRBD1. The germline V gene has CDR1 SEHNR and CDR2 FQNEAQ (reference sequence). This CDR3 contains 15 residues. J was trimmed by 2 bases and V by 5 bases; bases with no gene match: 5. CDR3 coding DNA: TGTGCCAGCAGCCTCGGGACAGGGATCACAGATACGCAGTATTTT. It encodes CASSLGTGITDTQYF.

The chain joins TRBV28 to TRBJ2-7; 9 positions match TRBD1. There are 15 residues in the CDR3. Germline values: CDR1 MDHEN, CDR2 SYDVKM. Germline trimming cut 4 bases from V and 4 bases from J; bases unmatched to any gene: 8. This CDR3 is CASSSLPGQGYEQYF. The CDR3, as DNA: TGTGCCAGCAGTTCGCTGCCGGGACAGGGATACGAGCAGTACTTC.

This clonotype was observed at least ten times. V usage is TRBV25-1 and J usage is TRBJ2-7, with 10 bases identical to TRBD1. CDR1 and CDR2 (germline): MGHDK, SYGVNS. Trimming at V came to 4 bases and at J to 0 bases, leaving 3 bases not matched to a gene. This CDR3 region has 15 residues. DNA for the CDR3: TGTGCCAGCAGTGGGGGGACAGGGGTCTCCTACGAGCAGTACTTC. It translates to CASSGGTGVSYEQYF.

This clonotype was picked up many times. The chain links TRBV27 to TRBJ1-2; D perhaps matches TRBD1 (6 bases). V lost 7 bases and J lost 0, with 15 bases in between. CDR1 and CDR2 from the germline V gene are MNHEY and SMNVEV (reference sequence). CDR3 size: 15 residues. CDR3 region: CASTLTGSSNYGYTF. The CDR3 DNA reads TGTGCCAGCACCCTAACAGGGTCCTCTAACTATGGCTACACCTTC.

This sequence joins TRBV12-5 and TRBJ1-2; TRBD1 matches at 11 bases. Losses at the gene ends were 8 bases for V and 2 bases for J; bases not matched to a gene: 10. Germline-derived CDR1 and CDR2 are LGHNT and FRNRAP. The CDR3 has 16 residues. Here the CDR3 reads CASSRGGQGENYGYTF. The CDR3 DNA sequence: TGTGCTAGTTCGCGGGGGGGACAGGGGGAAAACTATGGCTACACCTTC.

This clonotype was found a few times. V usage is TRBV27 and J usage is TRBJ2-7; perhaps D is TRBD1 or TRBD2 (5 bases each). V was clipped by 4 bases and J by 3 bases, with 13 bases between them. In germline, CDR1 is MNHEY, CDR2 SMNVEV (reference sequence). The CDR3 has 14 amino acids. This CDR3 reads CASSSRDGDYEQYF. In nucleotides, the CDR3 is TGTGCCAGCAGTTCCCGGGACGGAGACTACGAGCAGTACTTC.

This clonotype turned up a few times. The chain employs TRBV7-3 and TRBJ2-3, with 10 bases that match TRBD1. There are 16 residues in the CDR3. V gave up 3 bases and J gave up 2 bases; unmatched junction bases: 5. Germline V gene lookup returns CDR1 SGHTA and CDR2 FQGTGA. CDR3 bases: TGTGCCAGCAGCTTGACAGGGGGCTACCTCACAGATACGCAGTATTTT. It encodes CASSLTGGYLTDTQYF.

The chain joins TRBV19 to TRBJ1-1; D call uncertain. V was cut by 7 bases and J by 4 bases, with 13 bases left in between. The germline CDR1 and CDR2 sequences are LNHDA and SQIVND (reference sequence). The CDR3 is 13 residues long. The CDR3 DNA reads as TGTGCCAGTACTACCCCCAGAATCACTGAAGCTTTCTTT. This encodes CASTTPRITEAFF.

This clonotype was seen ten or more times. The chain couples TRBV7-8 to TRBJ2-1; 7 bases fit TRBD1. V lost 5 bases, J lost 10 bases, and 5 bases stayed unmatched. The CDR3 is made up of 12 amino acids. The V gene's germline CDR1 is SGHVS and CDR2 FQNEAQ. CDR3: CASSPTGLEQFF. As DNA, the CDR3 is TGTGCCAGCAGCCCGACAGGGTTGGAGCAGTTCTTC.

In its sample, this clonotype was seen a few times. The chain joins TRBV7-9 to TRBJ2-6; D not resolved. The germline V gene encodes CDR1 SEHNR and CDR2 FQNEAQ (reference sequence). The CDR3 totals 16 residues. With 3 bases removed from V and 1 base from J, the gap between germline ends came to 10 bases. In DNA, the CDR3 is TGTGCCAGCAGCTTTTATATAGGGTCTGGGGCCAACGTCCTGACTTTC. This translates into CASSFYIGSGANVLTF. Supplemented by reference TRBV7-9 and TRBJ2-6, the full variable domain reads DTGVSQNPRHKITKRGQNVTFRCDPISEHNRLYWYRQTLGQGPEFLTYFQNEAQLEKSRLLSDRFSAERPKGSFSTLEIQRTEQGDSAMYLCASSFYIGSGANVLTFGAGSRLTVL.

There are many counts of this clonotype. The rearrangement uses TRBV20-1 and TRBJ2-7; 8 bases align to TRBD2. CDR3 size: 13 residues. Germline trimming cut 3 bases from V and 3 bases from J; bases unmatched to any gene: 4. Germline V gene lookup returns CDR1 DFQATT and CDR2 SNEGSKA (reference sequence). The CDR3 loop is CSASGRALYEQYF. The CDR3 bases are TGCAGTGCTAGCGGGAGGGCGCTCTACGAGCAGTACTTC.

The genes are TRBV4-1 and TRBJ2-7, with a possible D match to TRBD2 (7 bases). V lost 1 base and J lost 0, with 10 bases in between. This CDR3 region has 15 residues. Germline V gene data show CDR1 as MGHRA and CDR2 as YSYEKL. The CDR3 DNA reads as TGCGCCAGCAGCCAAGTTGGGGGGGCCTCCTACGAGCAGTACTTC. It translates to CASSQVGGASYEQYF.

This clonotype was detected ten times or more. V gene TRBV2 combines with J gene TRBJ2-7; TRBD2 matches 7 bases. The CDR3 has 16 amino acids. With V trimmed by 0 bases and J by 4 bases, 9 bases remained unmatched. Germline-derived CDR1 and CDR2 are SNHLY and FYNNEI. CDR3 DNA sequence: TGTGCCAGCAGTGAAGCGCGTCCAGGGCGGGGGTACGAGCAGTACTTC. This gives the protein CASSEARPGRGYEQYF.

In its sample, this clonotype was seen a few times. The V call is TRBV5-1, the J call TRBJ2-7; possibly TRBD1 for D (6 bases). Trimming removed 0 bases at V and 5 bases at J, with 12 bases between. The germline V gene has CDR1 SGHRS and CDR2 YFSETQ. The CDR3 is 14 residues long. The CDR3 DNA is TGCGCCAGCAGCTTGGGACAGGTAATCCACGAGCAGTACTTC. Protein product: CASSLGQVIHEQYF.

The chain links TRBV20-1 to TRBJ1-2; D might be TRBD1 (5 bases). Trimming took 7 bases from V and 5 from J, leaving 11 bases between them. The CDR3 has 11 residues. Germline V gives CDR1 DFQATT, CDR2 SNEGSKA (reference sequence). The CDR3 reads CSVPGPYGYTF. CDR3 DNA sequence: TGCAGTGTTCCGGGACCGTATGGCTACACCTTC.

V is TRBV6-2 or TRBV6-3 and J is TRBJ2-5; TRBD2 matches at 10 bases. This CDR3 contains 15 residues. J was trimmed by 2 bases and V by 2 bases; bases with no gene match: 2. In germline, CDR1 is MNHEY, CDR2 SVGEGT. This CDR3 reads CASSYLGLAQETQYF. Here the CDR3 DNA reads TGTGCCAGCAGTTACCTGGGACTAGCGCAAGAGACCCAGTACTTC.

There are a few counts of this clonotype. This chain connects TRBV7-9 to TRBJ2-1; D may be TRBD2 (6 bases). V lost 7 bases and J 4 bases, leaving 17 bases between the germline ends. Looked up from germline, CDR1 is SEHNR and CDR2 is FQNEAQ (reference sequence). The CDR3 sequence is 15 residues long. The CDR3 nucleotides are TGTGCCAGCACCACCGGGACTTTAGGTTACAATGAGCAGTTCTTC. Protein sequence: CASTTGTLGYNEQFF.

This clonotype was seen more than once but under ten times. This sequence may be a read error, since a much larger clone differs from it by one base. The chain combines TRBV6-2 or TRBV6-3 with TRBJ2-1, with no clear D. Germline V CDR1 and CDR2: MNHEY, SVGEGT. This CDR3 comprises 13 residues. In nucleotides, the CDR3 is TGTGCCACCCAACCCGGGTACTACAATGAGCAGCTCTTC. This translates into CATQPGYYNEQLF.

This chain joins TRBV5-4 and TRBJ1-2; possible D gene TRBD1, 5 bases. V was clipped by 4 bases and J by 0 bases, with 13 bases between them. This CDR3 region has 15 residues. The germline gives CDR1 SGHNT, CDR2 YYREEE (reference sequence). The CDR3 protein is CASSAPEGPNYGYTF. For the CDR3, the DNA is TGTGCCAGCAGCGCCCCCGAGGGACCTAACTATGGCTACACCTTC.

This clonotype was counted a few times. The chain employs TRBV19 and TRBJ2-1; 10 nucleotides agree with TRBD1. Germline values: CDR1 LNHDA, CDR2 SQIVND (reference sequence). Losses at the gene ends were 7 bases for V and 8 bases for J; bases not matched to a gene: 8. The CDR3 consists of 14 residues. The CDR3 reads CASTRDRGEDEQFF. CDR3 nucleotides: TGTGCCAGTACTAGGGACAGGGGCGAGGATGAGCAGTTCTTC.

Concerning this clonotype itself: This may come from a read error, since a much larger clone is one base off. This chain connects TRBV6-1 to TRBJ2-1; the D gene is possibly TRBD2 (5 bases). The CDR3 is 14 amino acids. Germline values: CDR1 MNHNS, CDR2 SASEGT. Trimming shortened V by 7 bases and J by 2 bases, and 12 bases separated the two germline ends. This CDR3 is CASKASPAYNEQFF. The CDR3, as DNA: TGTGCCAGCAAGGCTAGCCCAGCCTACAATGAGCAGTTCTTC.